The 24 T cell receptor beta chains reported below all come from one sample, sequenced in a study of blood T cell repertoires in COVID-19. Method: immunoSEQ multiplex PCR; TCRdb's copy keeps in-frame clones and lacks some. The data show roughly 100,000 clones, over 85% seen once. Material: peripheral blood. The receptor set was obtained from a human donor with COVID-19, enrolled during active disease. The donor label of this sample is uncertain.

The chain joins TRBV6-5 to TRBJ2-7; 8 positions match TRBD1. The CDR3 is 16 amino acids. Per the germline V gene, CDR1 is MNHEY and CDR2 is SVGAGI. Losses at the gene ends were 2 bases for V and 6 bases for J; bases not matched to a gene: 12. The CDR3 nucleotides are TGTGCCAGCAGTTACGAAGGCGGGCAGGGGGCAGGCGAGCAGTACTTC. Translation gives CASSYEGGQGAGEQYF.

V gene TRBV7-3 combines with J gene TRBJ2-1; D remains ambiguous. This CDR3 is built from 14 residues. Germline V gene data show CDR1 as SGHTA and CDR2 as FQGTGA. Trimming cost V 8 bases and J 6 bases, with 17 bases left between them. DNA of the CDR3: TGTGCCAGCGGCGACACCGGCGATACCAATGAGCAGTTCTTC. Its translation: CASGDTGDTNEQFF.

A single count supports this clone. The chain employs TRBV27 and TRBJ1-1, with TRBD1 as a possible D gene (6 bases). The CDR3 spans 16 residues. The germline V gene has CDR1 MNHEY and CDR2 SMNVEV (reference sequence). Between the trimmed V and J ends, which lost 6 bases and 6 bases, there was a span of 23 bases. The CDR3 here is CASSGQNWGPEAEAFF. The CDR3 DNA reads TGTGCCAGCAGCGGACAGAATTGGGGACCAGAGGCTGAAGCTTTCTTT.

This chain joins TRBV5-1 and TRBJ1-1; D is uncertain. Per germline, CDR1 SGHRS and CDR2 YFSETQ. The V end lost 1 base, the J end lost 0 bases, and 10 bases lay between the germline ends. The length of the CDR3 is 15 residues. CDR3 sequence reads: CASSLYAELNTEAFF. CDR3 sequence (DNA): TGCGCCAGCAGCTTGTACGCAGAATTGAACACTGAAGCTTTCTTT.

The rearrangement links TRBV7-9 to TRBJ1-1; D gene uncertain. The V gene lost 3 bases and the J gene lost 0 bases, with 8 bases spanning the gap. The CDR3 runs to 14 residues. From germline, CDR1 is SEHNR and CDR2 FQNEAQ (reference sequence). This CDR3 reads CASSLGDMNTEAFF. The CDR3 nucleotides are TGTGCCAGCAGCTTGGGCGACATGAACACTGAAGCTTTCTTT. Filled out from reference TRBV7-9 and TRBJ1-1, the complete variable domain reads DTGVSQNPRHKITKRGQNVTFRCDPISEHNRLYWYRQTLGQGPEFLTYFQNEAQLEKSRLLSDRFSAERPKGSFSTLEIQRTEQGDSAMYLCASSLGDMNTEAFFGQGTRLTVV.

CDR3 loop: CASSLPPGGGRGPHKTQYF. CDR3 nucleotide sequence: TGTGCCAGCAGCCTCCCCCCCGGGGGCGGGAGGGGCCCCCACAAGACCCAGTACTTC. The rearrangement joins TRBV28 to TRBJ2-5; 9 nucleotides line up with TRBD2. CDR3 length: 19 amino acids. Germline values: CDR1 MDHEN, CDR2 SYDVKM. V was clipped by 6 bases and J by 6 bases; unmatched bases: 23.

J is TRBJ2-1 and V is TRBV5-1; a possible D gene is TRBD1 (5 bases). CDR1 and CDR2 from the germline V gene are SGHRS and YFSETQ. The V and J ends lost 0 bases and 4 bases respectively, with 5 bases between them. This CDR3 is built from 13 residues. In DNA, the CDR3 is TGCGCCAGCAGCTTGGGACAGTACAATGAGCAGTTCTTC. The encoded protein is CASSLGQYNEQFF.

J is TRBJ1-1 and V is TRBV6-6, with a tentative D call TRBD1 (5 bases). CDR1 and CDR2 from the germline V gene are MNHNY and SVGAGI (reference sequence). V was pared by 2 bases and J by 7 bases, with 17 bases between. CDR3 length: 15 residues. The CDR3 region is CASSYGGGNSGEAFF. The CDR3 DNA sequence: TGTGCCAGCAGTTACGGGGGGGGTAACAGCGGTGAAGCTTTCTTT.

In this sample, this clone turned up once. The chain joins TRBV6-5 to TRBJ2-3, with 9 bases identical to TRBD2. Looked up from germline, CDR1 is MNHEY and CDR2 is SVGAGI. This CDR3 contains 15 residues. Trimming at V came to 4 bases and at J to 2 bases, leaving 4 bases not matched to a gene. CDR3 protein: CASSFSGSVTDTQYF. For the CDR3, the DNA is TGTGCCAGCAGTTTTAGCGGGAGCGTCACAGATACGCAGTATTTT.

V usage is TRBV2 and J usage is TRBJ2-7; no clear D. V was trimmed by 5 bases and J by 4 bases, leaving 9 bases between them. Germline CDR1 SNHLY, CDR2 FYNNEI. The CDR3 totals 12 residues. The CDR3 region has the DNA TGTGCCAGCAGTATGACACGGTACGAGCAGTACTTC. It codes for CASSMTRYEQYF.

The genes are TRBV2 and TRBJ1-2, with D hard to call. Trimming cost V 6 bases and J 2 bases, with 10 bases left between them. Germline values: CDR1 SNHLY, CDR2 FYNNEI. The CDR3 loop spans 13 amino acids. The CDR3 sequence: CASRETVNYGYTF. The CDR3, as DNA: TGTGCCAGCAGGGAGACTGTGAACTATGGCTACACCTTC. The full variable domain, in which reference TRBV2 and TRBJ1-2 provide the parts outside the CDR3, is EPEVTQTPSHQVTQMGQEVILRCVPISNHLYFYWYRQILGQKVEFLVSFYNNEISEKSEIFDDQFSVERPDGSNFTLKIRSTKLEDSAMYFCASRETVNYGYTFGSGTRLTVV.

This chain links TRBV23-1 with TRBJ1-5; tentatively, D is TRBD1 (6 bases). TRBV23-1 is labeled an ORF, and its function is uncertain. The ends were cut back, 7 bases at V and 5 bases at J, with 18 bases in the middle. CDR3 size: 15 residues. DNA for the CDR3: TGCGCCAGCACCCCCTGGCCAGGGGCGTATCAGCCCCAGCATTTT. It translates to CASTPWPGAYQPQHF.

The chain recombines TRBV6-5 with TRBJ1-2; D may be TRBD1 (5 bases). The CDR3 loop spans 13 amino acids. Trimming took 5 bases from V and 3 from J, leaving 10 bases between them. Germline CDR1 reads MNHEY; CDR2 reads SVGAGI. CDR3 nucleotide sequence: TGTGCCAGCAGTCGGACAAGGGACTATGGCTACACCTTC. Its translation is CASSRTRDYGYTF.

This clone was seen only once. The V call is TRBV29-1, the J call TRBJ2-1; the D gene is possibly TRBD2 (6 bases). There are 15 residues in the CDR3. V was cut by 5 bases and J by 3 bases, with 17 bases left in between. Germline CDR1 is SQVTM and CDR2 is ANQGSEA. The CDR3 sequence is CSVLGSYGGYNEQFF. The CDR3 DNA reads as TGCAGCGTTTTGGGGTCGTACGGGGGCTACAATGAGCAGTTCTTC.

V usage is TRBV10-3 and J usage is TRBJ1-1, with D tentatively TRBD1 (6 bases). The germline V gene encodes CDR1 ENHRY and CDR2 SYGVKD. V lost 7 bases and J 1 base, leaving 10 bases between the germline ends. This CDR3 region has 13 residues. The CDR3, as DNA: TGTGCCATCACCGGACAGACGAACACTGAAGCTTTCTTT. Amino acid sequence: CAITGQTNTEAFF.

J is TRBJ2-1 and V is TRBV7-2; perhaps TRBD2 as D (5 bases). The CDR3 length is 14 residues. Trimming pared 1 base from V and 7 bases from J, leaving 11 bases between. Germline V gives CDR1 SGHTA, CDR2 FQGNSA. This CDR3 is CASSLVSSENEQFF. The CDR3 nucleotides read TGTGCCAGCAGCTTAGTTAGTAGCGAAAATGAGCAGTTCTTC.

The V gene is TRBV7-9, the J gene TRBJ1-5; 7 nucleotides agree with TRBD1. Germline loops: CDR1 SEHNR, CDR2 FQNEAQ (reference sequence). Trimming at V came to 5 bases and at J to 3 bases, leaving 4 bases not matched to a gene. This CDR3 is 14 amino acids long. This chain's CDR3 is CASSRTGINQPQHF. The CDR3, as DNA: TGTGCCAGCAGCCGGACAGGCATCAATCAGCCCCAGCATTTT.

The CDR3 region is CAISGVRGVKNTEAFF. The CDR3 region has the DNA TGTGCCATCAGTGGAGTTAGAGGAGTTAAGAACACTGAAGCTTTCTTT. The chain uses TRBV10-3 and TRBJ1-1; D gene uncertain. The length of the CDR3 is 16 residues. The V end was cut by 4 bases, the J end by 1 base, with 16 bases between. CDR1 and CDR2 from the germline V gene are ENHRY and SYGVKD.

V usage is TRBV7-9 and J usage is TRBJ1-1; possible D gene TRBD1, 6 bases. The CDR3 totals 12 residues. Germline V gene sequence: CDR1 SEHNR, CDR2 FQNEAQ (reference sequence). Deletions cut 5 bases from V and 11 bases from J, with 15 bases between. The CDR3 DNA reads TGTGCCAGCAGCCCGGGGGGGACATGGGCTTTCTTT. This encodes CASSPGGTWAFF.

The CDR3 spells CASSDRVEAFF. The CDR3 region has the DNA TGTGCCAGCAGCGACAGGGTAGAAGCTTTCTTT. The gene calls are TRBV5-6 and TRBJ1-1; 7 bases match TRBD1. The V gene end was trimmed by 4 bases and the J gene end by 8 bases; junction bases not matched to a gene: 2. Germline CDR1 and CDR2: SGHDT and YYEEEE. The CDR3 is made up of 11 amino acids.

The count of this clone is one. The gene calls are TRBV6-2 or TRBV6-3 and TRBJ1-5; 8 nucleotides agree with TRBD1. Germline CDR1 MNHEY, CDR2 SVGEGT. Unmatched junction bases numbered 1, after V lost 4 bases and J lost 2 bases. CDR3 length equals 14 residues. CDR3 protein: CASSSQGGNQPQHF. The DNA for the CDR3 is TGTGCCAGCAGTTCACAGGGGGGCAATCAGCCCCAGCATTTT.

The CDR3, as DNA: TGTGCCAGCAGTTCTTCCGCAGGGGAACTATATGGCTACACCTTC. Its protein is CASSSSAGELYGYTF. The rearrangement uses TRBV27 and TRBJ1-2; weak D call: TRBD1 (6 bases). Trimming cost V 4 bases and J 5 bases, with 17 bases left between them. The V gene's germline CDR1 is MNHEY and CDR2 SMNVEV (reference sequence). There are 15 residues in the CDR3.

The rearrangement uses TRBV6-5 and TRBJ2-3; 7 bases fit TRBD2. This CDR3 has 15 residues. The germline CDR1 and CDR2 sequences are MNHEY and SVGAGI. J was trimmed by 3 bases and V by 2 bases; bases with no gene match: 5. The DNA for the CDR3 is TGTGCCAGCAGTTACAGCGGGGTTTCGACAGATACGCAGTATTTT. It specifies CASSYSGVSTDTQYF.

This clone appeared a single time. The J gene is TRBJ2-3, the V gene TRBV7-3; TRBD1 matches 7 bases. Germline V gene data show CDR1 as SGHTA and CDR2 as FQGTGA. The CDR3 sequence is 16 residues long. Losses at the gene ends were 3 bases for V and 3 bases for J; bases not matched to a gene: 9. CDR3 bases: TGTGCCAGCAGCTTGGGATTGAGACAGGGAACAGATACGCAGTATTTT. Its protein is CASSLGLRQGTDTQYF.